The subject of this entry is one TCR beta chain. The source of the sample is a study of shared clonotypes between healthy human individuals. Assay used: immunoSEQ multiplex PCR; TCRdb lists only in-frame clones, some missing. The repertoire holds 2 million to 2.5 million clones, with less than 95% as singletons. Each of the donors was a healthy adult who was HIV-negative and had not had a recent acute infection or vaccination. Trimming removed 2 bases from V and 2 bases from J, with 8 bases in between. The germline V gene has CDR1 SGHRS and CDR2 YFSETQ. The length of the CDR3 is 14 residues. Source material: naive CD4+ T cells from PBMCs. The sample's subset: CD45RA+ positively selected. This clonotype was sampled from a man aged 18 to 30 in good health. Some clones in this sample may be carry-over from other donors' samples. V is TRBV5-1 and J is TRBJ1-5; D not certain. CDR3 in amino acids: CASSFSGGNQPQHF. The CDR3 coding sequence is TGCGCCAGCAGCTTTAGTGGGGGCAATCAGCCCCAGCATTTT.